Shown below are 2 T cell receptor beta chains from a single sample sequenced in a study of blood T cell repertoires in COVID-19. TCRdb's copy holds only in-frame clones and misses some; the assay was immunoSEQ multiplex PCR. This table has 150,000 or so clones, approximately 82% appearing once. Source material: peripheral blood. Every receptor here comes from a human donor with acute or convalescent COVID-19. The donor label of this sample is uncertain.

The V and J genes are TRBV14 and TRBJ2-6; possible D gene TRBD1, 7 bases. CDR1 is SGHDN and CDR2 is FVKESK in the germline V gene. The V gene lost 2 bases and the J gene lost 2 bases, with 19 bases spanning the gap. The length of the CDR3 is 19 residues. CDR3 amino acids: CASSQLAGGTGAGANVLTF. CDR3 DNA sequence: TGTGCCAGCAGCCAATTAGCAGGGGGGACGGGCGCTGGGGCCAACGTCCTGACTTTC.

The genes are TRBV30 and TRBJ2-7, with 8 bases lining up with TRBD1. Per germline, CDR1 GTSNPN and CDR2 SVGIG (reference sequence). The CDR3 is made up of 15 amino acids. Germline trimming cut 2 bases from V and 6 bases from J; bases unmatched to any gene: 12. In nucleotides, the CDR3 is TGTGCCTGGAGTAGGGCAGGGGGCGCGGCAGGCGAGCAGTACTTC. This codes for CAWSRAGGAAGEQYF.